This T cell receptor beta chain was identified during a study of blood T cell repertoires in COVID-19. Study as a whole: PBMCs, B-cell-depleted T cells, or T cells provided the cDNA or gDNA that made up the material.

Original processing methods: Amplification of reference gene primers provided the estimated nucleated cell counts. Assay used: immunoSEQ multiplex PCR; TCRdb lists only in-frame clones, some missing. V and J calls and clone size are given by that table; D and trimming were obtained from the DNA. The data contain 250,000 or so clones, approximately 84% of them singletons. Trimming left V 4 bases short and J 3 bases short, with 18 bases between. CDR1 and CDR2 from the germline V gene are MRHNA and SNTAGT. The CDR3 contains 16 residues. The gene calls are TRBV6-4 and TRBJ2-5; D perhaps matches TRBD2 (6 bases). This receptor was identified in a woman aged 45-60 years who had been exposed to COVID-19. Sequencing was done on a sample of PBMCs or T cells enriched from blood (not recorded which). The CDR3 DNA sequence: TGTGCCAGCAGTGGCCACCAGACTAGAAGAAAAGAGACCCAGTACTTC. Translation gives CASSGHQTRRKETQYF.